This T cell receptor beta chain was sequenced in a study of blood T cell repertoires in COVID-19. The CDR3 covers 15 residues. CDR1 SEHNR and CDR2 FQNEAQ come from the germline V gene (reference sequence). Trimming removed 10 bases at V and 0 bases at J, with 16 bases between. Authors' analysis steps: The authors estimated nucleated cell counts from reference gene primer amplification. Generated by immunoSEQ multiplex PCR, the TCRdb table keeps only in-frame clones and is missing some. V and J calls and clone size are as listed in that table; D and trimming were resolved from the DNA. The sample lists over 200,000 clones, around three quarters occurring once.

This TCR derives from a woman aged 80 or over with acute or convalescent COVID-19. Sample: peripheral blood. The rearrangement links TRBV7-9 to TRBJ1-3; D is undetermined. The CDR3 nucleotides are TGTGCCACGCAGCTTACGGGGTACTCTGGAAACACCATATATTTT. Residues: CATQLTGYSGNTIYF.